Shown below are 15 T cell receptor beta chains from a single sample sequenced in a study of T cell responses to AZD1222 COVID-19 vaccine. Clones were read by immunoSEQ multiplex PCR, and TCRdb kept only the in-frame ones, dropping some. The table includes 120,000 to 150,000 clones, approximately 88% detected once. Specimen: peripheral blood, collected on day 0 of AZD1222 vaccination. All receptors derive from an adult in good health.

The chain is built from TRBV29-1 and TRBJ1-2; D is unresolved. The V and J ends lost 5 bases and 6 bases respectively, with 19 bases between them. The length of the CDR3 is 14 residues. Germline CDR1 SQVTM, CDR2 ANQGSEA. CDR3 sequence (DNA): TGCAGCGTTACCTTCGGAGGGAGTTTTGATGGCTACACCTTC. This encodes CSVTFGGSFDGYTF. Combining the CDR3 with reference TRBV29-1 and TRBJ1-2 gives the whole variable domain SAVISQKPSRDICQRGTSLTIQCQVDSQVTMMFWYRQQPGQSLTLIATANQGSEATYESGFVIDKFPISRPNLTFSTLTVSNMSPEDSSIYLCSVTFGGSFDGYTFGSGTRLTVV.

This chain joins TRBV10-3 and TRBJ1-2; 8 bases are a match to TRBD1. This CDR3 is 13 amino acids long. J was trimmed by 8 bases and V by 4 bases; bases with no gene match: 6. Germline V gene sequence: CDR1 ENHRY, CDR2 SYGVKD. This CDR3 reads CAISAPDRAGYTF. The CDR3, as DNA: TGTGCCATCAGTGCCCCGGACAGGGCAGGCTACACCTTC.

The genes are TRBV27 and TRBJ1-2; D remains unclear. V lost 6 bases, J lost 8 bases, and 16 bases lay in between. The CDR3 totals 13 residues. Germline V gene lookup returns CDR1 MNHEY and CDR2 SMNVEV (reference sequence). The CDR3 DNA reads as TGTGCCAGCAGACCGAGTTGGGAAGGCGGCTACACCTTC. Encoded protein: CASRPSWEGGYTF.

The chain couples TRBV15 to TRBJ1-1, with TRBD1 identical over 7 bases. Trimming cost V 1 base and J 5 bases; bases outside gene matches: 7. In germline, CDR1 is LNHNV, CDR2 YYDKDF (reference sequence). The CDR3 is made up of 15 amino acids. CDR3 DNA: TGTGCCACCAGCAGAGGAGAGGGGGCGTCGACTGAAGCTTTCTTT. Its translation is CATSRGEGASTEAFF. The full variable domain, its missing parts supplied by reference TRBV15 and TRBJ1-1, is DAMVIQNPRYQVTQFGKPVTLSCSQTLNHNVMYWYQQKSSQAPKLLFHYYDKDFNNEADTPDNFQSRRPNTSFCFLDIRSPGLGDTAMYLCATSRGEGASTEAFFGQGTRLTVV.

This clone was counted between two and nine times. J is TRBJ1-1 and V is TRBV5-1; 9 bases are shared with TRBD1. The CDR3 has 14 residues. The V gene end was trimmed by 5 bases and the J gene end by 11 bases; junction bases not matched to a gene: 13. Germline CDR1 reads SGHRS; CDR2 reads YFSETQ. In DNA, the CDR3 is TGCGCCAGCAGGTTCGGGGACAGGGAATTTAGGGCTTTCTTT. Protein sequence: CASRFGDREFRAFF.

This clone has only one observation. J is TRBJ2-5 and V is TRBV7-2; D is ambiguous. V was cut by 3 bases and J by 5 bases, with 10 bases left in between. Germline values: CDR1 SGHTA, CDR2 FQGNSA. This CDR3 has 13 amino acids. CDR3 nucleotides: TGTGCCAGCAGCTTTGGGCCCACGGAGACCCAGTACTTC. It is translated as CASSFGPTETQYF.

This chain joins TRBV5-1 and TRBJ1-5, with TRBD1 identical over 10 bases. This CDR3 spans 14 amino acids. The trim removed 0 bases at V and 6 bases at J, leaving 0 bases unmatched. The V gene's germline CDR1 is SGHRS and CDR2 YFSETQ. CDR3 nucleotide sequence: TGCGCCAGCAGCTTGGGGACAGGGGGTCAGCCCCAGCATTTT. Amino acids: CASSLGTGGQPQHF.

The chain uses TRBV7-2 and TRBJ2-4, with D unresolved. CDR1 is SGHTA, CDR2 FQGNSA, per germline. Trimming cost V 2 bases and J 5 bases, with 10 bases left between them. There are 14 residues in the CDR3. CDR3 in DNA: TGTGCCAGCAGCTTACCGCGAAGGGAAAACATTCAGTACTTC. Translation gives CASSLPRRENIQYF.

This rearrangement joins TRBV5-6 to TRBJ1-2; D unresolved. The CDR3 has 13 residues. CDR1 and CDR2 (germline): SGHDT, YYEEEE. Trimming shortened V by 4 bases and J by 1 base, and 8 bases separated the two germline ends. CDR3 protein: CASSKDLNYGYTF. Written as DNA, the CDR3 is TGTGCCAGCAGCAAGGACCTTAACTATGGCTACACCTTC. Together with reference TRBV5-6 and TRBJ1-2, the CDR3 gives the full variable domain: DAGVTQSPTHLIKTRGQQVTLRCSPKSGHDTVSWYQQALGQGPQFIFQYYEEEERQRGNFPDRFSGHQFPNYSSELNVNALLLGDSALYLCASSKDLNYGYTFGSGTRLTVV.

This clone occurred once. The chain carries TRBV5-8 and TRBJ1-5; D might be TRBD1 (6 bases). Trimming cost V 4 bases and J 8 bases, with 19 bases left between them. The CDR3 runs 15 residues. CDR1 is SGHTS and CDR2 is YDEGEE in the germline V gene. The CDR3 nucleotides read TGTGCCAGCAGCCCCGGACAGCTAGACACGGAGCCCCAGCATTTT. This encodes CASSPGQLDTEPQHF. Full variable domain (remainder filled in from reference TRBV5-8 and TRBJ1-5): EAGVTQSPTHLIKTRGQQATLRCSPISGHTSVYWYQQALGLGLQFLLWYDEGEERNRGNFPPRFSGRQFPNYSSELNVNALELEDSALYLCASSPGQLDTEPQHFGDGTRLSIL.

The V gene is TRBV5-1, the J gene TRBJ2-3, with 7 bases lining up with TRBD2. J was trimmed by 0 bases and V by 2 bases; bases with no gene match: 3. CDR3 size: 15 residues. In germline, CDR1 is SGHRS, CDR2 YFSETQ. The CDR3 DNA reads as TGCGCCAGCAGCTTTGCCGGGGGGAGCACAGATACGCAGTATTTT. Translating gives CASSFAGGSTDTQYF.

J is TRBJ2-3 and V is TRBV2, with D perhaps TRBD2 (5 bases). The germline V gene has CDR1 SNHLY and CDR2 FYNNEI. CDR3 length equals 15 residues. Trimming removed 6 bases from V and 2 bases from J, with 15 bases in between. CDR3 nucleotide sequence: TGTGCCAGCAGCCAGAGGGCTATTACCACAGATACGCAGTATTTT. It translates to CASSQRAITTDTQYF.

This clone was counted a single time. The gene calls are TRBV6-6 and TRBJ1-2; TRBD1 is a possible D gene (6 bases). Per germline, CDR1 MNHNY and CDR2 SVGAGI (reference sequence). The CDR3 runs to 15 residues. V dropped 2 bases and J dropped 2 bases, with 12 bases sitting between them. CDR3 region: CASSYVPQGNYGYTF. In DNA, the CDR3 is TGTGCCAGCAGTTACGTACCCCAGGGGAACTATGGCTACACCTTC.

In this sample, this clone turned up a few times. The CDR3 DNA follows: TGTGCCAGCAGCCAAGGGGGACCACAGGGACCTAATTCACCCCTCCACTTT. Translated, it gives CASSQGGPQGPNSPLHF. The rearrangement joins TRBV4-2 to TRBJ1-6, with a possible D match to TRBD1 (6 bases). The CDR3 has 17 residues. Between the trimmed V and J ends, which lost 1 base and 6 bases, there was a span of 16 bases. From germline, CDR1 is LGHNA and CDR2 YNFKEQ.

For this clone: Other nucleotide sequences in the sample specify the same CDR3. The CDR3 protein is CASRAGTDTQYF. CDR3 nucleotide sequence: TGTGCCAGCAGGGCGGGCACAGATACGCAGTATTTT. The chain couples TRBV2 to TRBJ2-3; unclear D gene. Germline-derived CDR1 and CDR2 are SNHLY and FYNNEI. This CDR3 has 12 amino acids. Trimming pared 6 bases from V and 1 base from J, leaving 5 bases between.